A selection of T cell receptor beta chains follows, all from one sample in a study of blood T cell repertoires in COVID-19. Using immunoSEQ multiplex PCR, the repertoire was profiled, and TCRdb retains in-frame clones only, with some absent. The sample holds about 200,000 clones, roughly 90% seen once. The sample consisted of peripheral blood. Source of these receptors: a man younger than 35 with active or convalescent COVID-19. The CDR3 runs from the conserved cysteine through the conserved F or W.

v_call	j_call	cdr3_aa
TRBV5-4	TRBJ1-4	CASSLAGQGPSSNEKLFF
TRBV3-1/TRBV3-2	TRBJ1-4	CASRQYGQGEDEKLFF
TRBV3-1/TRBV3-2	TRBJ1-2	CASRQFGQGNYGYTF
TRBV5-8	TRBJ2-1	CASSLGVTSGGVNEQFF
TRBV6-1	TRBJ1-5	CASSEGRSSNQPQHF
TRBV3-1/TRBV3-2	TRBJ1-1	CASSQVEGNTEAFF
TRBV5-5	TRBJ2-4	CASSFGGAKNIQYF
TRBV11-2	TRBJ1-3	CASSWGQGSGNTIYF
TRBV6-6	TRBJ1-6	CASSAGLRNLNSPLHF
TRBV6-6	TRBJ1-3	CASSYSQGQTGNTIYF
TRBV9	TRBJ1-2	CASSPTDSLNYGYTF
TRBV5-1	TRBJ1-1	CASSLGAGGTEAFF
TRBV2	TRBJ2-3	CASSHPGLAGDPTDTQYF
TRBV19	TRBJ2-6	CASSRLAGGPGANVLTF
TRBV5-4	TRBJ1-2	CASSFAGYYGYTF
TRBV6-5	TRBJ1-1	CASPGDSKNTEAFF
TRBV4-1	TRBJ2-7	CASSQDRRSGYTYEQYF
TRBV30	TRBJ2-3	CAWGTGEHTQYF
TRBV6-5	TRBJ1-2	CASRRTGGAEYGYTF
TRBV7-8	TRBJ1-6	CASSLAGTANSPLHF
TRBV4-1	TRBJ2-7	CASSQEAGSYEQYF
TRBV7-3	TRBJ1-2	CASSLNGRDSDGYTF
TRBV30	TRBJ1-6	CAWSDRGYSPLHF
TRBV28	TRBJ1-5	CATLVSGINQPQHF
TRBV18	TRBJ1-6	CASSPGGDSPLHF
TRBV5-4	TRBJ2-4	CASTDAEGEGKNIQYF
TRBV19	TRBJ2-7	CASSTPGQNYEQYF
TRBV4-1	TRBJ2-3	CASSPQSDFTTDTQYF
TRBV3-1/TRBV3-2	TRBJ2-2	CASSQNSGSGELFF
TRBV6-4	TRBJ1-2	CASSPGVVGYGYTF
TRBV5-4	TRBJ1-2	CASSKPGQGFNYGYTF
TRBV4-3	TRBJ1-6	CASSQVIGGNNSPLHF
TRBV5-4	TRBJ2-7	CASSLGGGAPKEQYF
TRBV19	TRBJ2-1	CASSSTRGTYNEQFF
TRBV4-3	TRBJ2-2	CASSQEISNTGELFF
TRBV5-5	TRBJ1-4	CASSLFGSATNEKLFF
TRBV6-6	TRBJ1-5	CASTSVSEPQHF
TRBV11-2	TRBJ1-3	CASSLGQPVSGNTIYF
TRBV6-5	TRBJ1-4	CASSSERVREKLFF
TRBV6-5	TRBJ2-3	CASKLADSTDTQYF
TRBV27	TRBJ1-2	CASSSLGQTTNYGYTF
TRBV4-1	TRBJ1-2	CASSPGGGAPGYTF
TRBV11-2	TRBJ2-6	CASSPKLAGALSGANVLTF
TRBV11-2	TRBJ2-6	CASSIRGTGANVLTF
TRBV19	TRBJ1-5	CASSIGGGAQPQHF
TRBV6-6	TRBJ1-2	CASSTQGGETNYGYTF
TRBV7-9	TRBJ2-1	CASSLGGLVVDEQFF
TRBV7-8	TRBJ2-7	CASSSGLPYEQYF
TRBV6-5	TRBJ1-1	CASSYRGLTEAFF
TRBV6-5	TRBJ1-2	CASSPGLTNYGYTF
TRBV18	TRBJ2-1	CASSPEGLAGGRSSYNEQFF
TRBV5-1	TRBJ1-1	CASSERWGQGRTEAFF